This T cell receptor (beta chain) was recovered during a study of blood T cell repertoires in COVID-19. The wider study: PBMCs, B-cell-depleted T cells, or T cells provided the cDNA or gDNA that made up the material.

Germline V CDR1 and CDR2: MNHEY, SMNVEV (reference sequence). V dropped 5 bases and J dropped 4; count of bases not matched to a gene: 10. The CDR3 extends over 15 amino acids. Using immunoSEQ multiplex PCR, the repertoire was profiled, and TCRdb retains in-frame clones only, with some absent. The sample contains about 130,000 clones, 79% of which appear only once. This clone was detected once. The genes are TRBV27 and TRBJ2-7, with 8 bases fitting TRBD1. This TCR derives from a middle-aged man with active or convalescent COVID-19. Sequenced sample: peripheral blood. The CDR3 spells CASSGDRGPWYEQYF. The DNA of the CDR3 is TGTGCCAGCAGTGGAGACAGGGGACCTTGGTACGAGCAGTACTTC.